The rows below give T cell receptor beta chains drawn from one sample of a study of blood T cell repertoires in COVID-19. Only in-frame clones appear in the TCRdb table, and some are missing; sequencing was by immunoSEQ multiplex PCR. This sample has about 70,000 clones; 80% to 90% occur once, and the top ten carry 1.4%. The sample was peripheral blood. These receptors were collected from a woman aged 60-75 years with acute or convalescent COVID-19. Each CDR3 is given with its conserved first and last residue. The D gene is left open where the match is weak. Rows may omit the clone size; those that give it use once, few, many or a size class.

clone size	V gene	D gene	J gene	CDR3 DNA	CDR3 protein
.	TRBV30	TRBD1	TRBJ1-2	TGTGCCTGGAGTCCCGGGACAGGGAGCGGCTACACCTTC	CAWSPGTGSGYTF
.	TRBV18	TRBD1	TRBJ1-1	TGTGCCAGCTCACGGGACAGCGAAAATCGTGCTTTCTTT	CASSRDSENRAFF
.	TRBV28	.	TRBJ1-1	TGTGCCAGCAGTACCGCCGGGGGGACGAAAAAGAAAGCTTTCTTT	CASSTAGGTKKKAFF
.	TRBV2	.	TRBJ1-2	TGTGCCAGCAGTGGGGCAGGGACTAACTATGGCTACACCTTC	CASSGAGTNYGYTF
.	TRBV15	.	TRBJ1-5	TGTGCCACCAGCAGAGGAGTACTGGGGGCAGGTCAGCCCCAGCATTTT	CATSRGVLGAGQPQHF
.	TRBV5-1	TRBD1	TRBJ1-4	TGCGCCAGCAGCTTGGGGGGACAGGGGGTATCGACTAATGAAAAACTGTTTTTT	CASSLGGQGVSTNEKLFF
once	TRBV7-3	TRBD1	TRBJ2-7	TGTGCCAGCAGCCTGTCGGGACAGGAGTCCTACGAGCAGTACTTC	CASSLSGQESYEQYF
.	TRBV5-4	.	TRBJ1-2	TGTGCCAGCGGTACAATTGACGATCTATCAGGGGGCTACACCTTC	CASGTIDDLSGGYTF
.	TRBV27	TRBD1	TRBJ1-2	TGTGCCAGCAGTTCTTGGACAGGGTCGGGCTATGGCTACACCTTC	CASSSWTGSGYGYTF
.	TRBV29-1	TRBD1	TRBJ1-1	TGCAGCGTGATGGACAGGGTTACGTTTGCTGAAGCTTTCTTT	CSVMDRVTFAEAFF
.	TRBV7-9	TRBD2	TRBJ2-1	TGTGCCAGCAGCTTCGGGACTAGCGGCAATGAGCAGTTCTTC	CASSFGTSGNEQFF
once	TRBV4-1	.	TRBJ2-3	TGCGCCAGCAGCCCCAGGCAGGGATCAGATACGCAGTATTTT	CASSPRQGSDTQYF
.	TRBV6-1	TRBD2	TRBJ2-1	TGTGCCAGCAGTGAAAGACTAGCGGGAGGGATATACTCCTACAATGAGCAGTTCTTC	CASSERLAGGIYSYNEQFF
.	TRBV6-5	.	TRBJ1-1	TGTGCCAGCAGCCTGACGGGGGGCACTGAAGCTTTCTTT	CASSLTGGTEAFF
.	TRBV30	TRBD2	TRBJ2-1	TGTGCCTGGAGTGTACGGACTAGCGGGGACCTCTGGGAGCAGTTCTTC	CAWSVRTSGDLWEQFF
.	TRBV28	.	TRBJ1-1	TGTGCCAGCAGTCGGGCGTGGGGGGGCACTGAAGCTTTCTTT	CASSRAWGGTEAFF
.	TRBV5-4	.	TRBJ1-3	TGTGCCAGCAGCTTGGAGTGGGGCGCTGGAAACACCATATATTTT	CASSLEWGAGNTIYF
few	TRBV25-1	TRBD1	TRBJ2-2	TGTGCCAGCAGCCGGGACAGGGGGCAGAGCACCGGGGAGCTGTTTTTT	CASSRDRGQSTGELFF
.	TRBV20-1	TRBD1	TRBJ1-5	TGCAGTGCTAGTACAGGGGGAGGTGGAAGCAATCAGCCCCAGCATTTT	CSASTGGGGSNQPQHF
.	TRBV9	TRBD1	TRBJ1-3	TGTGCCAGCAGCGTAAATGGACAGGGGGACGGAAACACCATATATTTT	CASSVNGQGDGNTIYF
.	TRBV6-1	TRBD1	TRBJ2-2	TGTGCCAGCAGTGACTTGGACAGGGCGGCTAACACCGGGGAGCTGTTTTTT	CASSDLDRAANTGELFF
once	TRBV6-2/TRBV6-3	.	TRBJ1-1	TGTGCCAGCAGTTACTCGATGGCGAACACTGAAGCTTTCTTT	CASSYSMANTEAFF
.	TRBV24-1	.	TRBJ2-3	TGTGCCACAGCCGGGACTGGCTCCTCAGATACGCAGTATTTT	CATAGTGSSDTQYF
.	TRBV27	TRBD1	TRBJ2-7	TGTGCCAGCAGTTCTCTGTGGGGACAGGGAATCCACGAGCAGTACTTC	CASSSLWGQGIHEQYF
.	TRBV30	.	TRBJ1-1	TGTGCCTGGACCCAGAATCTGAACACTGAAGCTTTCTTT	CAWTQNLNTEAFF
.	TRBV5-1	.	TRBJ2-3	TGCGCCAGCAGCTTGAAGCGGGTTAGCACAGATACGCAGTATTTT	CASSLKRVSTDTQYF
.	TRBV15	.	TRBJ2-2	TGTGCCACCAGTAGAGTTCGCGGGGGCGCCAACACCGGGGAGCTGTTTTTT	CATSRVRGGANTGELFF
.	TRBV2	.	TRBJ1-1	TGTGCCAGCAGTCGACGAAACAGGAGGAACACTGAAGCTTTCTTT	CASSRRNRRNTEAFF
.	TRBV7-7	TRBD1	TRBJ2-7	TGTGCCAGCAGCCCAGGGACAGGGAAAACCTACGAGCAGTACTTC	CASSPGTGKTYEQYF
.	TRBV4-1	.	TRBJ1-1	TGCGCCAGCAGCCACCGTGAGGGCGCGAACACTGAAGCTTTCTTT	CASSHREGANTEAFF
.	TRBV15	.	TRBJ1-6	TGTGCCACCAGCAGAGATTTCGGCGGTTCACCCCTCCACTTT	CATSRDFGGSPLHF
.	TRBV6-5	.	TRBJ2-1	TGTGCCAGCAGCCCCGGGACACCGGACCGAGATGAGCAGTTCTTC	CASSPGTPDRDEQFF
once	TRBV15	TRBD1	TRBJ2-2	TGTGCCACCAGCAGAGCAGGGACAGCGAACACCGGGGAGCTGTTTTTT	CATSRAGTANTGELFF
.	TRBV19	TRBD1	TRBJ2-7	TGTGCCAGTTCGACAAAACCCTCACAGGGGGCAGGCGAGCAGTACTTC	CASSTKPSQGAGEQYF
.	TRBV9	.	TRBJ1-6	TGTGCCAGCACAGCCGGGACACGTTATTCACCCCTCCACTTT	CASTAGTRYSPLHF
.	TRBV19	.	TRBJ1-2	TGTGCCAGTAGCCACAGAGTTGATGGCTACACCTTC	CASSHRVDGYTF
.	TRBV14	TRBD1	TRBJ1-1	TGTGCCAGCAGCCAATGGACAGGGGGCACTTGGACTGAAGCTTTCTTT	CASSQWTGGTWTEAFF
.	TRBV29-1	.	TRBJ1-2	TGCAGCGTTGAAGATACGGGAGGCCCTTTCTATGGCTACACCTTC	CSVEDTGGPFYGYTF
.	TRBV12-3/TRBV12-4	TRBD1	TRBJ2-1	TGTGCCAGCAGTTGGACAGGGTACGAGCAGTTCTTC	CASSWTGYEQFF
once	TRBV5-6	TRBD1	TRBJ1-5	TGTGCCAGCAGCTGGGGGCCCGACAGGGTGGAACAGCCCCAGCATTTT	CASSWGPDRVEQPQHF
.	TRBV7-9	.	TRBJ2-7	TGTGCCAGCAGCTATAGCGGTCCGGGCTCCTACGAGCAGTACTTC	CASSYSGPGSYEQYF
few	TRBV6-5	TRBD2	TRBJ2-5	TGTGCCAGCAGAGGGGACTATGGGTACCAAGAGACCCAGTACTTC	CASRGDYGYQETQYF
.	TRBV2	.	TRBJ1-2	TGTGCCAGCAGCCCCATGGGGCCCAACTATGGCTACACCTTC	CASSPMGPNYGYTF
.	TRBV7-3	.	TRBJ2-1	TGTGCCAGCAGCCAAGCGGTGAGCTCCTACAATGAGCAGTTCTTC	CASSQAVSSYNEQFF
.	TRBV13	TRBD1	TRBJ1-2	TGTGCCAGCAGCCCCAGCCCCAGGGGGGACGATGGCTACACCTTC	CASSPSPRGDDGYTF
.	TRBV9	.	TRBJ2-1	TGTGCCAGCGCCGTTGGTGTGGCCGGGGACATGAACAATGAGCAGTTCTTC	CASAVGVAGDMNNEQFF
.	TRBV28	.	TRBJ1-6	TGTGCCAGCCGGGACTCGCTTAATTCACCCCTCCACTTT	CASRDSLNSPLHF
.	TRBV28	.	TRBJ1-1	TGTGCCAGCAGTCCCCTGACAGAAACCACCCCTGAAGCTTTCTTT	CASSPLTETTPEAFF
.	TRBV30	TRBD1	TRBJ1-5	TGTGCCTGGAGCGGGAGACAGGGGGCGTCGAATCAGCCCCAGCATTTT	CAWSGRQGASNQPQHF
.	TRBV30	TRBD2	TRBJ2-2	TGTGCCTGGAGTCCCTGGACTAGCGGGAGCACAAACACCGGGGAGCTGTTTTTT	CAWSPWTSGSTNTGELFF
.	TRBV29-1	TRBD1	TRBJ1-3	TGCAGCGTTAGGGCACAGGGGAAGTCTGGAAACACCATATATTTT	CSVRAQGKSGNTIYF